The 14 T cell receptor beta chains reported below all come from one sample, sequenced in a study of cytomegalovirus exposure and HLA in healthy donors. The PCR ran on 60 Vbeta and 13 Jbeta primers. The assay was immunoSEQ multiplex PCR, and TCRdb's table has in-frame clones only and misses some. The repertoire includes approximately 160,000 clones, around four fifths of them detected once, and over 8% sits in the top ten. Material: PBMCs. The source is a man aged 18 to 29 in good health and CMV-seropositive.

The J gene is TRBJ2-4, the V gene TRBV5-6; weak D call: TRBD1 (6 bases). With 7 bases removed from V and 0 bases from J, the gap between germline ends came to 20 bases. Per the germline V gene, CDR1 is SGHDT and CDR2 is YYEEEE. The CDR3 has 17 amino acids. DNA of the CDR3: TGTGCCAGCCACAGGGAAGTTGACCTTACAGCCAAAAACATTCAGTACTTC. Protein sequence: CASHREVDLTAKNIQYF.

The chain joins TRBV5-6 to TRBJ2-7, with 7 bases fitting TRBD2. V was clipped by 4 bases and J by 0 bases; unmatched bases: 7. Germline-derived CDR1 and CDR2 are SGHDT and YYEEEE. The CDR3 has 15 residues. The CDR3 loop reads CASSGGGTISYEQYF. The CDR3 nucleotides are TGTGCCAGCAGCGGAGGAGGGACTATCTCCTACGAGCAGTACTTC.

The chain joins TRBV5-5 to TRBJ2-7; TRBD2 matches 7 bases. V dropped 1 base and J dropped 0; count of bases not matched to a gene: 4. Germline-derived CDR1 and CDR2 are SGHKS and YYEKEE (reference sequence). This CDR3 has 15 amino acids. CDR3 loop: CASSLRLAASYEQYF. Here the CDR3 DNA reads TGTGCCAGCAGCTTGCGGCTAGCGGCCTCCTACGAGCAGTACTTC.

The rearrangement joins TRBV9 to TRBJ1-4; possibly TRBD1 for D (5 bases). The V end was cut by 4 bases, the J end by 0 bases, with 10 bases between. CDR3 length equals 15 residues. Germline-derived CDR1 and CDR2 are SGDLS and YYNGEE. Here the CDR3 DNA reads TGTGCCAGCAGCCCCCAGGGTGCAACTAATGAAAAACTGTTTTTT. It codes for CASSPQGATNEKLFF.

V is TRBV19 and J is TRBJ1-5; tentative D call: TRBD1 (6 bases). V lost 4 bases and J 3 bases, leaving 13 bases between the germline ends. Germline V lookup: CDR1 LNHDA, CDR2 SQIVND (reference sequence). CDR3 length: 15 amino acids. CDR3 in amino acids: CASSNVRDINQPQHF. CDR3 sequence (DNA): TGTGCCAGTAGTAACGTCCGGGACATCAATCAGCCCCAGCATTTT.

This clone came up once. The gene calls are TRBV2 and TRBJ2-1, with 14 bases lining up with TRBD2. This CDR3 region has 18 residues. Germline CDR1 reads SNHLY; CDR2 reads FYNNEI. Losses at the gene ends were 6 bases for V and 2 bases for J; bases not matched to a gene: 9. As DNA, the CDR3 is TGTGCCAGCAGGGGGACTAGCGGGAGTCAAGGCGCCTACAATGAGCAGTTCTTC. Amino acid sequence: CASRGTSGSQGAYNEQFF.

The CDR3: CATLGGGYEQYF. In nucleotides, the CDR3 is TGTGCCACCCTCGGGGGGGGCTACGAGCAGTACTTC. The chain links TRBV6-5 to TRBJ2-7; TRBD2 matches 8 bases. The CDR3 length is 12 residues. V shed 10 bases, J shed 3 bases, and the junction held 5 bases outside the gene matches. Germline values: CDR1 MNHEY, CDR2 SVGAGI.

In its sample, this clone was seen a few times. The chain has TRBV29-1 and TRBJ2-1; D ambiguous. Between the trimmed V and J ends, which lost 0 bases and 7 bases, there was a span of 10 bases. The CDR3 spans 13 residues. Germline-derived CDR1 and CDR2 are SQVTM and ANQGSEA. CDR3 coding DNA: TGCAGCGTTGAAGATCATCTCGGGAATGAGCAGTTCTTC. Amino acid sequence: CSVEDHLGNEQFF.

The CDR3 nucleotides read TGCGCCAGCAGCCAAGTGGGGACTATCGTGAGTGAAAAACTGTTTTTT. Protein sequence: CASSQVGTIVSEKLFF. The rearrangement links TRBV4-1 to TRBJ1-4, with D possibly matching TRBD1 (5 bases). V was cut by 1 base and J by 7 bases, with 16 bases left in between. CDR1 and CDR2 from the germline V gene are MGHRA and YSYEKL. There are 16 residues in the CDR3.

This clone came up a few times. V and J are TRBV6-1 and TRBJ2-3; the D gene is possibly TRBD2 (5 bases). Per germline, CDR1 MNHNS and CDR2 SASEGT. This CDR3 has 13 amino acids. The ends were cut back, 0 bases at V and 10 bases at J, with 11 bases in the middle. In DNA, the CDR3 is TGTGCCAGCAGTGAAGCAGGTTTAGCGCCGCAGTATTTT. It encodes CASSEAGLAPQYF.

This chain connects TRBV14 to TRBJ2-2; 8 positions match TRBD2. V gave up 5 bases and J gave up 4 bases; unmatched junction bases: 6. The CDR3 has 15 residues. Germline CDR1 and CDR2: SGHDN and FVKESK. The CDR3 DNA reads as TGTGCCAGCAGCACCCGGGGGGGTGGCACCGGGGAGCTGTTTTTT. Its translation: CASSTRGGGTGELFF.

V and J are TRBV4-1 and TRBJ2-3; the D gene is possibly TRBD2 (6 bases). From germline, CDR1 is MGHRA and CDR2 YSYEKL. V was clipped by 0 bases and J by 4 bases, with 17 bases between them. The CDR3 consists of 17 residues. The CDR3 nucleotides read TGCGCCAGCAGCCAAGATGGACTATCAACGGGGGCAGATACGCAGTATTTT. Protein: CASSQDGLSTGADTQYF.

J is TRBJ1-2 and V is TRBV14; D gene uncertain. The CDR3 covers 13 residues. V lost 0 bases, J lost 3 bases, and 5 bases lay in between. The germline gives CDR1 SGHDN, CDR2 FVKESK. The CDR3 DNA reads TGTGCCAGCAGCCAAGATTACTACTATGGCTACACCTTC. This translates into CASSQDYYYGYTF.

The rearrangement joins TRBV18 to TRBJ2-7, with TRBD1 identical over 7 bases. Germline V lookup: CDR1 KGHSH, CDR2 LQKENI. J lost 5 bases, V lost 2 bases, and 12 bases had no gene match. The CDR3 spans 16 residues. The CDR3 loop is CASSPIPTGPQNEQYF. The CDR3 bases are TGTGCCAGCTCACCAATCCCGACAGGGCCTCAGAACGAGCAGTACTTC.